This entry lists 32 T cell receptor beta chains sequenced from one sample in a study of radiotherapy plus CTLA-4 blockade in lung cancer. Here immunoSEQ multiplex PCR was the method, and the copy in TCRdb shows in-frame clones only, minus some. The sample yields 90,000 to 100,000 clones, 65% to 85% seen once. Sequenced here: peripheral blood, sampled from a patient treated with radiotherapy plus ipilimumab. The receptors were sampled from a human donor with non-small cell lung cancer who had a partial response to radiotherapy plus ipilimumab. Some clones in this sample may be carry-over from other donors' samples.

This chain uses TRBV30 with TRBJ1-1; the match to TRBD1 covers 8 bases. The junction had 6 bases not matched to a gene; V was cut back by 0 bases and J by 12 bases. Germline V gene sequence: CDR1 GTSNPN, CDR2 SVGIG (reference sequence). The CDR3 has 12 residues. DNA for the CDR3: TGTGCCTGGAGTGTACAGGGGGACCAGTCTTTCTTT. Protein product: CAWSVQGDQSFF.

This clone was detected only a few times. V gene TRBV9 combines with J gene TRBJ2-5, with a weak D call TRBD2 (6 bases). Germline V gene sequence: CDR1 SGDLS, CDR2 YYNGEE. This CDR3 contains 19 residues. V lost 0 bases and J 1 base, leaving 22 bases between the germline ends. The CDR3 DNA reads as TGTGCCAGCAGCGTAGATTTTGGGCAGGTGGGGGGAAGCCAAGAGACCCAGTACTTC. Translating gives CASSVDFGQVGGSQETQYF.

This clone was counted once. The CDR3 spells CASTRGDTDTQYF. CDR3 in DNA: TGTGCCAGCACCCGGGGGGACACAGATACGCAGTATTTT. The V and J genes are TRBV28 and TRBJ2-3; TRBD2 matches at 7 bases. Germline V gene lookup returns CDR1 MDHEN and CDR2 SYDVKM. CDR3 length equals 13 residues. V was pared by 7 bases and J by 2 bases, with 3 bases of the junction left unmatched.

This clone was seen a single time. In DNA, the CDR3 is TGTGCCAGCAGGACAGGGATGAGCAATCAGCCCCAGCATTTT. Its protein product is CASRTGMSNQPQHF. The chain has TRBV27 and TRBJ1-5; 7 positions match TRBD1. The CDR3 runs to 14 residues. Unmatched junction bases numbered 3, after V lost 6 bases and J lost 1 base. Germline assignment: CDR1 MNHEY and CDR2 SMNVEV (reference sequence).

This chain connects TRBV7-3 to TRBJ2-3; D perhaps matches TRBD1 (5 bases). V dropped 1 base and J dropped 4 bases, with 18 bases sitting between them. The CDR3 length is 17 residues. The germline V gene has CDR1 SGHTA and CDR2 FQGTGA. CDR3 coding DNA: TGTGCCAGCAGCTTAAGTCCAGGGATCGGTCTCCCAGATACGCAGTATTTT. This sequence encodes CASSLSPGIGLPDTQYF.

The CDR3 sequence is CSAKPLDTQYF. The CDR3 DNA sequence: TGCAGTGCCAAGCCGTTGGATACGCAGTATTTT. The rearrangement uses TRBV20-1 and TRBJ2-3, with unresolved D. The CDR3 is made up of 11 amino acids. The germline CDR1 and CDR2 sequences are DFQATT and SNEGSKA (reference sequence). V shed 6 bases and J shed 6 bases, with 10 bases lying between them.

The gene calls are TRBV28 and TRBJ2-1, with D possibly being TRBD2 (6 bases). V dropped 6 bases and J dropped 8 bases, with 17 bases sitting between them. Germline assignment: CDR1 MDHEN and CDR2 SYDVKM. The CDR3 is 14 amino acids. The CDR3 nucleotides read TGTGCCAGCAGCCAACCCGGAGGGTACGATGAGCAGTTCTTC. Residues: CASSQPGGYDEQFF.

This clone was found a few times. This chain uses TRBV7-2 with TRBJ2-7; 7 bases match TRBD2. The CDR3 totals 15 residues. The J segment lost 1 base and the V segment lost 1 base, leaving 4 bases of the junction unmatched. Germline V gene lookup returns CDR1 SGHTA and CDR2 FQGNSA. The CDR3 DNA follows: TGTGCCAGCAGCTTAGGCCTAGCGGTATCCTACGAGCAGTACTTC. Amino acid sequence: CASSLGLAVSYEQYF.

J is TRBJ2-7 and V is TRBV9; D may be TRBD1 (7 bases). CDR3 size: 17 residues. The ends were cut back, 2 bases at V and 4 bases at J, with 22 bases in the middle. Per the germline V gene, CDR1 is SGDLS and CDR2 is YYNGEE. The CDR3 DNA reads as TGTGCCAGCAGCGTTCAGGGGGGTCCCCATGGCACTTACGAGCAGTACTTC. Translation: CASSVQGGPHGTYEQYF. Combining the CDR3 with reference TRBV9 and TRBJ2-7 gives the whole variable domain DSGVTQTPKHLITATGQRVTLRCSPRSGDLSVYWYQQSLDQGLQFLIQYYNGEERAKGNILERFSAQQFPDLHSELNLSSLELGDSALYFCASSVQGGPHGTYEQYFGPGTRLTVT.

This clone was found once. This chain links TRBV5-3 with TRBJ2-3; 10 positions agree with TRBD2. TRBV5-3 is sorted into the ORF group, with uncertain function. V lost 2 bases to trimming and J lost 0 bases; unmatched junction nucleotides: 9. The length of the CDR3 is 18 residues. CDR3: CARSFGIAGGSSTDTQYF. CDR3 DNA: TGTGCCAGAAGCTTTGGGATAGCGGGAGGTTCTAGCACAGATACGCAGTATTTT.

This rearrangement joins TRBV18 to TRBJ1-2; 9 nucleotides agree with TRBD1. J was trimmed by 3 bases and V by 3 bases; bases with no gene match: 5. From germline, CDR1 is KGHSH and CDR2 LQKENI. The CDR3 runs 15 residues. This CDR3 is CASSPNRGLDYGYTF. CDR3 nucleotide sequence: TGTGCCAGCTCACCTAACAGGGGGCTTGACTATGGCTACACCTTC.

Here the CDR3 reads CASSSQSGTKNEQFF. CDR3 DNA sequence: TGTGCCAGCAGCTCGCAATCCGGGACTAAAAATGAGCAGTTCTTC. The genes are TRBV7-3 and TRBJ2-1; the match to TRBD2 covers 7 bases. The CDR3 loop spans 15 amino acids. V lost 4 bases to trimming and J lost 7 bases; unmatched junction nucleotides: 10. The germline V gene encodes CDR1 SGHTA and CDR2 FQGTGA. The variable domain in full, completed from reference TRBV7-3 and TRBJ2-1, reads GAGVSQTPSNKVTEKGKYVELRCDPISGHTALYWYRQSLGQGPEFLIYFQGTGAADDSGLPNDRFFAVRPEGSVSTLKIQRTERGDSAVYLCASSSQSGTKNEQFFGPGTRLTVL.

The chain links TRBV19 to TRBJ1-1, with D maybe TRBD1 (5 bases). CDR3 length: 14 residues. Germline V gives CDR1 LNHDA, CDR2 SQIVND (reference sequence). The V and J ends lost 4 bases and 1 base respectively, with 10 bases between them. CDR3 protein: CASSTDTSNTEAFF. The DNA for the CDR3 is TGTGCCAGTAGTACGGACACTTCGAACACTGAAGCTTTCTTT.

The gene calls are TRBV20-1 and TRBJ2-7, with D uncertain. Trimming removed 1 base at V and 9 bases at J, with 10 bases between. This CDR3 region has 11 residues. Germline lookup yields CDR1 DFQATT and CDR2 SNEGSKA (reference sequence). CDR3 DNA: TGCAGTGCTAGAGGCCGTTCGGGGCAGTACTTC. It yields the protein CSARGRSGQYF.

V is TRBV5-1 and J is TRBJ2-5, with 9 bases that match TRBD1. The assigned J gene may be wrong: the sequence end matches TRBJ2-7 better. Germline loops: CDR1 SGHRS, CDR2 YFSETQ. The CDR3 sequence is 15 residues long. The CDR3 loop is CASSLQGARSYEQYF. The CDR3 coding sequence is TGCGCCAGCAGCTTACAGGGGGCCCGCTCCTACGAGCAGTACTTC.

The chain couples TRBV28 to TRBJ2-7; tentatively, D is TRBD1 (5 bases). The CDR3 totals 12 residues. The ends were cut back, 6 bases at V and 4 bases at J, with 10 bases in the middle. In germline, CDR1 is MDHEN, CDR2 SYDVKM. DNA of the CDR3: TGTGCCAGCAGGATGACAGCGTACGAGCAGTACTTC. Residues: CASRMTAYEQYF.

This clone was seen a few times. V gene TRBV11-2 combines with J gene TRBJ2-7, with a possible D match to TRBD1 (6 bases). V lost 3 bases, J lost 2 bases, and 8 bases lay in between. Per the germline V gene, CDR1 is SGHAT and CDR2 is FQNNGV. This CDR3 spans 13 amino acids. The CDR3: CASSFWGPYEQYF. The DNA for the CDR3 is TGTGCCAGCAGCTTTTGGGGGCCCTACGAGCAGTACTTC.

J is TRBJ1-2 and V is TRBV18, with 8 bases lining up with TRBD1. Per the germline V gene, CDR1 is KGHSH and CDR2 is LQKENI. Germline trimming cut 4 bases from V and 6 bases from J; bases unmatched to any gene: 10. The CDR3 is 15 amino acids. Here the CDR3 DNA reads TGTGCCAGCTCACAGTCTGCAGGGGGCATAAATGGCTACACCTTC. Protein sequence: CASSQSAGGINGYTF.

This clone was picked up a small number of times. The CDR3 reads CASSPFSNTEAFF. DNA for the CDR3: TGTGCCAGCAGCCCCTTTTCGAACACTGAAGCTTTCTTT. This sequence joins TRBV7-2 and TRBJ1-1; no clear D gene. V lost 5 bases and J lost 1, with 8 bases in between. Germline V gives CDR1 SGHTA, CDR2 FQGNSA. The CDR3 has 13 residues.

This clone was observed once. This rearrangement joins TRBV5-5 to TRBJ2-2, with D uncertain. V was trimmed by 0 bases and J by 0 bases, leaving 3 bases between them. The CDR3 has 14 amino acids. Germline CDR1 and CDR2: SGHKS and YYEKEE (reference sequence). CDR3 amino acids: CASSLVTNTGELFF. CDR3 DNA sequence: TGTGCCAGCAGCTTGGTAACGAACACCGGGGAGCTGTTTTTT.

The chain links TRBV28 to TRBJ2-1; D possibly corresponds to TRBD2 (6 bases). Germline-derived CDR1 and CDR2 are MDHEN and SYDVKM. CDR3 length: 15 residues. V lost 10 bases and J lost 4, with 20 bases in between. CDR3 nucleotide sequence: TGTGCCACGAATCTCAGCGGGCGAGGATACAATGAGCAGTTCTTC. Translating it yields CATNLSGRGYNEQFF.

The J gene is TRBJ2-1, the V gene TRBV19; 9 nucleotides match TRBD2. The CDR3 contains 14 residues. V lost 7 bases and J lost 5; bases outside the gene matches: 6. CDR1 is LNHDA and CDR2 is SQIVND in the germline V gene (reference sequence). CDR3: CASISAGGNNEQFF. For the CDR3, the DNA is TGTGCCAGTATATCAGCGGGAGGTAACAATGAGCAGTTCTTC.

The J gene is TRBJ2-7, the V gene TRBV6-5, with D possibly TRBD1 on 6 matching bases. The germline gives CDR1 MNHEY, CDR2 SVGAGI. This CDR3 is 14 amino acids long. Trimming left V 2 bases short and J 4 bases short, with 12 bases between. CDR3 coding DNA: TGTGCCAGCAGTTACCTTCAGGGGAGATACGAGCAGTACTTC. Protein product: CASSYLQGRYEQYF.

The CDR3 nucleotides read TGTGCCAGCTCCCGCTTAGCGTCCCGAGAGTATGAGCAGTTCTTC. It translates to CASSRLASREYEQFF. The rearrangement joins TRBV27 to TRBJ2-1, with D possibly TRBD2 on 5 matching bases. Per germline, CDR1 MNHEY and CDR2 SMNVEV (reference sequence). CDR3 length: 15 amino acids. Deletions cut 8 bases from V and 8 bases from J, with 22 bases between.

The rearrangement links TRBV6-5 to TRBJ2-5, with D perhaps matching TRBD2 (6 bases). Deletions cut 7 bases from V and 4 bases from J, with 19 bases between. There are 15 residues in the CDR3. CDR1 is MNHEY and CDR2 is SVGAGI in the germline V gene. The CDR3 DNA sequence: TGTGCCAGCACCAACTGGGGGGAGGTCTTAGAGACCCAGTACTTC. This encodes CASTNWGEVLETQYF.

The chain employs TRBV29-1 and TRBJ2-7; 9 positions match TRBD2. CDR3 size: 17 residues. Germline CDR1 reads SQVTM; CDR2 reads ANQGSEA. The J segment lost 0 bases and the V segment lost 3 bases, leaving 12 bases of the junction unmatched. CDR3 amino acids: CSVEVQRGVSNSYEQYF. The CDR3 DNA sequence: TGCAGCGTTGAGGTGCAGCGGGGGGTTAGCAACTCCTACGAGCAGTACTTC.

In this sample, this clone turned up a few times. The chain is built from TRBV4-3 and TRBJ1-4; D is ambiguous. The CDR3 runs to 15 residues. V gave up 4 bases and J gave up 0 bases, with 9 bases separating them. CDR1 and CDR2 (germline): LGHNA, YSLEER. CDR3 bases: TGCGCCAGCAGCCCTAATCCGGCAACTAATGAAAAACTGTTTTTT. It codes for CASSPNPATNEKLFF.

This rearrangement joins TRBV7-2 to TRBJ2-7, with TRBD1 as a possible D gene (5 bases). Trimming left V 6 bases short and J 0 bases short, with 12 bases between. Looked up from germline, CDR1 is SGHTA and CDR2 is FQGNSA. The CDR3 spans 14 residues. CDR3 sequence (DNA): TGTGCCAGCAGGACAGATCCCCTCTCCTACGAGCAGTACTTC. It encodes CASRTDPLSYEQYF.

The genes are TRBV7-2 and TRBJ2-5; no reliable D call. The CDR3 extends over 14 amino acids. The germline V gene has CDR1 SGHTA and CDR2 FQGNSA. Trimming cost V 0 bases and J 2 bases, with 7 bases left between them. The CDR3 DNA reads as TGTGCCAGCAGCTTAGCCGCACAGCAAGAGACCCAGTACTTC. It encodes CASSLAAQQETQYF.

In nucleotides, the CDR3 is TGTGCCAGCTCACCCAGGGGGGCCTCTGGAAACACCATATATTTT. It encodes CASSPRGASGNTIYF. V gene TRBV18 combines with J gene TRBJ1-3, with 7 bases identical to TRBD1. The CDR3 sequence is 15 residues long. The trim removed 3 bases at V and 0 bases at J, leaving 2 bases unmatched. Looked up from germline, CDR1 is KGHSH and CDR2 is LQKENI.

In nucleotides, the CDR3 is TGTGCCAGAAGCCCCGCAGGACAGATCTACGAGCAGTACTTC. Encoded protein: CARSPAGQIYEQYF. The rearrangement links TRBV5-3 to TRBJ2-7, with D possibly matching TRBD1 (6 bases). TRBV5-3 falls under the ORF class, with uncertain function. The CDR3 length is 14 residues. V shed 4 bases and J shed 3 bases, with 14 bases lying between them.

The rearrangement uses TRBV5-1 and TRBJ2-5; 13 bases agree with TRBD2. CDR1 is SGHRS and CDR2 is YFSETQ in the germline V gene. CDR3 length: 16 amino acids. V lost 3 bases and J lost 7; bases outside the gene matches: 9. DNA of the CDR3: TGCGCCAGCAGCTCCCTGACTAGCGGGAGGTCGGGGACCCAGTACTTC. As protein: CASSSLTSGRSGTQYF.